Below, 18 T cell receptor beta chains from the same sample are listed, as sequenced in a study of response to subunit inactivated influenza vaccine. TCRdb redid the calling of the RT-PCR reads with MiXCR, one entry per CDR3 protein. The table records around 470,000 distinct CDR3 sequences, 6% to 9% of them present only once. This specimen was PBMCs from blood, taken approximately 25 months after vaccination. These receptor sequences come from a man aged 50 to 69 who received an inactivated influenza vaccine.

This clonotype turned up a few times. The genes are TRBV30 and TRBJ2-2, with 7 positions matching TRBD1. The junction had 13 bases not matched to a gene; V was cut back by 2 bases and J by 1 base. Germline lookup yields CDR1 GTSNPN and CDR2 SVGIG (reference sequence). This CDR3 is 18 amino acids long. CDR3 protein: CAWSPFGVRGRNTGELFF. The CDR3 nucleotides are TGTGCCTGGAGTCCCTTTGGGGTGAGGGGGCGGAACACCGGGGAGCTGTTTTTT.

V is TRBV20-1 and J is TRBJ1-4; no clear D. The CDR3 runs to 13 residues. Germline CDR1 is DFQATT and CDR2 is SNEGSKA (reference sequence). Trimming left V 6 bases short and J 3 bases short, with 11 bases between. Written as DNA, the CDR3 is TGCAGTGCCATCCGTACGGCTAATGAAAAACTGTTTTTT. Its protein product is CSAIRTANEKLFF.

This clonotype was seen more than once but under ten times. In DNA, the CDR3 is TGTGCCAGCAGCTGGGGGGGGGCGAGCACTGAAGCTTTCTTT. It is translated as CASSWGGASTEAFF. The chain combines TRBV5-5 with TRBJ1-1, with a tentative D call TRBD1 (6 bases). CDR3 length: 14 amino acids. CDR1 SGHKS and CDR2 YYEKEE come from the germline V gene (reference sequence). Trimming stripped 3 bases from V and 4 bases from J, with 13 bases between.

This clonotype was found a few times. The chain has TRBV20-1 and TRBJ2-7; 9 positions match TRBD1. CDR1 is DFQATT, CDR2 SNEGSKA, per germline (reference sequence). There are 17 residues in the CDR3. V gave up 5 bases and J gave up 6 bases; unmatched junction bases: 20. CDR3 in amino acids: CSAPAPGQGQGNVEQYF. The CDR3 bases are TGCAGTGCTCCCGCACCCGGACAGGGACAGGGAAACGTCGAGCAGTACTTC.

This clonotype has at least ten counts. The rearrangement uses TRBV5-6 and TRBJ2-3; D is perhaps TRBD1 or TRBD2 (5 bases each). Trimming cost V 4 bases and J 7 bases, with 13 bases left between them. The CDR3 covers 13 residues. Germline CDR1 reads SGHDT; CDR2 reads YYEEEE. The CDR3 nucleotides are TGTGCCAGCAGCCTCCGGGGCGAGAATACGCAGTATTTT. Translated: CASSLRGENTQYF.

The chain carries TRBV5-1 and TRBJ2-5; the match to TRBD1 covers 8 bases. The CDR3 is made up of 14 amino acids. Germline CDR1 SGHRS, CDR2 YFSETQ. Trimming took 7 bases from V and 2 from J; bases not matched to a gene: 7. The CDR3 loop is CASEPGGRQETQYF. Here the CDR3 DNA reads TGCGCCAGCGAACCAGGGGGCAGGCAAGAGACCCAGTACTTC.

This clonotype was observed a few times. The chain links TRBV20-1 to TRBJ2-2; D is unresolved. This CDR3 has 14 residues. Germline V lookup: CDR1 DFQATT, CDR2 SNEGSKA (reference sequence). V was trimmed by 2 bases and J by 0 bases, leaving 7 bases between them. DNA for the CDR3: TGCAGTGCTAGACGTGGGTCGAACACCGGGGAGCTGTTTTTT. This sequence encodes CSARRGSNTGELFF.

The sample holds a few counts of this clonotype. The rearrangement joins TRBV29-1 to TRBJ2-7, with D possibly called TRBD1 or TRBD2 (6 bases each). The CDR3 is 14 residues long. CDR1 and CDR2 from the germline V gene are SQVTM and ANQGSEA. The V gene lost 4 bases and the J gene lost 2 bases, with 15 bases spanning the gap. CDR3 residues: CSVGGASIAYEQYF. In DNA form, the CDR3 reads TGCAGCGTTGGGGGGGCCAGCATAGCCTACGAGCAGTACTTC.

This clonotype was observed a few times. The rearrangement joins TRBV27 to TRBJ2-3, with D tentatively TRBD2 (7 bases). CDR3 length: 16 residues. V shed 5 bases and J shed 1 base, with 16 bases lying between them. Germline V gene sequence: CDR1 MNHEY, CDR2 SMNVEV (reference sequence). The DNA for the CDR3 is TGTGCCAGCAGTCCGGTTACAGGGAGGGGCACAGATACGCAGTATTTT. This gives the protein CASSPVTGRGTDTQYF.

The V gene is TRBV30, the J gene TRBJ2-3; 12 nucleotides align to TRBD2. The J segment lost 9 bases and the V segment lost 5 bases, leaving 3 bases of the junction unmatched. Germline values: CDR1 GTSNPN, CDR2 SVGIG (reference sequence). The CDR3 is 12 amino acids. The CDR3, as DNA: TGTGCCTGGTCTAGCGGGAGGGCCACGCAGTATTTT. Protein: CAWSSGRATQYF.

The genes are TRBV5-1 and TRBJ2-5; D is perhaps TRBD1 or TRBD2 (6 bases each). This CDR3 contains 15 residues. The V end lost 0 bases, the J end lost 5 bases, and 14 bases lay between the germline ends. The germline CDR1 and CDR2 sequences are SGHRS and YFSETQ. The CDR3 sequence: CASSLDGGLEETQYF. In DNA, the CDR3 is TGCGCCAGCAGCTTGGATGGGGGGCTCGAGGAGACCCAGTACTTC.

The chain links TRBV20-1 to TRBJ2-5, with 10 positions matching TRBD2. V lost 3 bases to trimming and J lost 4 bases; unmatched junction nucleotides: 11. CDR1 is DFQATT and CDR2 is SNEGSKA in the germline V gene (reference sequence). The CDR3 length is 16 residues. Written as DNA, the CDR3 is TGCAGTGCTAGCACAACCGGGACTAGCGCCGGAGAGACCCAGTACTTC. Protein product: CSASTTGTSAGETQYF.

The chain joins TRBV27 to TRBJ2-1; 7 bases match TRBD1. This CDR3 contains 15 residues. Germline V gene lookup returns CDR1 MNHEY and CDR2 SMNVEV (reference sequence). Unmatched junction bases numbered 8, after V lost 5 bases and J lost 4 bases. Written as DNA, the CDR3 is TGTGCCAGCAGTCTGGGACAGACCCCTTACAATGAGCAGTTCTTC. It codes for CASSLGQTPYNEQFF.

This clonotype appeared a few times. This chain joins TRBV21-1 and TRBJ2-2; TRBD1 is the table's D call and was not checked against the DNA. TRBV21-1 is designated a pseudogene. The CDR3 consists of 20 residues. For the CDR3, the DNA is TGTGCCAGCCTACTCCGGACAGGCGATAACCCCCAGGAAAACACCGGGGAGCTGTTTTTT. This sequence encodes CASLLRTGDNPQENTGELFF.

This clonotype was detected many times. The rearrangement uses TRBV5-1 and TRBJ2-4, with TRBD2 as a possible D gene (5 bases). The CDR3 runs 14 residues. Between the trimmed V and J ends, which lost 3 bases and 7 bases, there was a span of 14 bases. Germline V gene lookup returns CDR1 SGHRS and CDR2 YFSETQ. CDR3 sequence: CASSYYASGNIQYF. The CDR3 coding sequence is TGCGCCAGCAGCTACTATGCCTCGGGGAACATTCAGTACTTC. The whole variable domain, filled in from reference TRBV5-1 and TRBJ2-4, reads KAGVTQTPRYLIKTRGQQVTLSCSPISGHRSVSWYQQTPGQGLQFLFEYFSETQRNKGNFPGRFSGRQFSNSRSEMNVSTLELGDSALYLCASSYYASGNIQYFGAGTRLSVL.

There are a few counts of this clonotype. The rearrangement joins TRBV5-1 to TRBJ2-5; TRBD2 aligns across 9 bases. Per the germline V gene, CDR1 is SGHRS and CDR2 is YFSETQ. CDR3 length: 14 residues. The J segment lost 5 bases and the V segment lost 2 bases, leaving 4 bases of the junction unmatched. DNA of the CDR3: TGCGCCAGCAGCTTTGGCGGGAGGGAGGAGACCCAGTACTTC. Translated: CASSFGGREETQYF.

CDR3 in amino acids: CASTLQGPIAEQYF. In nucleotides, the CDR3 is TGTGCCAGCACCCTACAGGGCCCCATCGCCGAGCAGTACTTC. This chain connects TRBV28 to TRBJ2-7; D might be TRBD1 (6 bases). CDR1 is MDHEN, CDR2 SYDVKM, per germline. This CDR3 spans 14 amino acids. The V and J ends lost 7 bases and 6 bases respectively, with 19 bases between them. The full variable domain, in which reference TRBV28 and TRBJ2-7 provide the parts outside the CDR3, is DVKVTQSSRYLVKRTGEKVFLECVQDMDHENMFWYRQDPGLGLRLIYFSYDVKMKEKGDIPEGYSVSREKKERFSLILESASTNQTSMYLCASTLQGPIAEQYFGPGTRLTVT.

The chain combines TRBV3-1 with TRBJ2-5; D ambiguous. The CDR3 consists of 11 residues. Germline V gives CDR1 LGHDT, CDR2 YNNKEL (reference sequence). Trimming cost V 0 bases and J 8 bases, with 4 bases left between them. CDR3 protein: CASSQEITQYF. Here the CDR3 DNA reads TGTGCCAGCAGCCAAGAAATTACCCAGTACTTC.